The present entry profiles one T cell receptor (beta chain) with its context. Its specificity is not known. The CDR3 length is 14 residues. The germline gives CDR1 LGHDT, CDR2 YNNKEL (reference sequence). The V segment lost 6 bases and the J segment 6 bases; nucleotides outside the gene matches: 9. This sample is drawn from a study of T cell responses to AZD1222 COVID-19 vaccine. Study conclusions and caveats: Variant regions that are unmutated are reportedly the target of nearly half of spike-specific TCRs. A rise in Spike-specific TCR breadth and depth followed two AZD1222 doses.

Method: immunoSEQ multiplex PCR; TCRdb's copy keeps in-frame clones and lacks some. Of approximately 100,000 clones listed, approximately 89% were seen once; the top ten hold approximately 19%. Sequencing used peripheral blood, obtained on day 0 of AZD1222 vaccination. The TCR originated in an adult in good health. This rearrangement joins TRBV3-1 (or the pseudogene TRBV3-2) to TRBJ1-2; TRBD1 matches 8 bases. DNA for the CDR3: TGTGCCAGCAGTTTAGGAGACAGGGGAAATGGCTACACCTTC. Translated, it gives CASSLGDRGNGYTF.